These T cell receptor beta chains were read from a single sample in a study of blood T cells in healthy people across ages. Each CDR3 protein is one row after TCRdb ran MiXCR on the 5' RACE reads. The repertoire has hundreds of thousands of distinct CDR3 sequences, approximately 44% of them found once; the top ten carry around 21%. Source material: blood. These receptors originate from a man aged 55 to 70 in good health. Both conserved end residues are part of each CDR3. D genes are given only for firm matches. A clone size is listed for some rows: how often the clone was seen (once, few, many), or a class if it is expanded.

clone size: -
J gene: TRBJ1-6
D gene: -
CDR3 length: 15
V gene: TRBV4-3
CDR3 DNA: TGCGCCAGCTCCGACTATAAGAAAAATAATTCACCCCTCCACTTT
CDR3 protein: CASSDYKKNNSPLHF

clone size: -
J gene: TRBJ1-4
D gene: -
CDR3 length: 15
V gene: TRBV25-1
CDR3 DNA: TGTGCCAACACGTCCGGTTTGGGCGTTAATGAAAAACTGTTTTTT
CDR3 protein: CANTSGLGVNEKLFF

clone size: -
J gene: TRBJ2-7
D gene: TRBD2
CDR3 length: 15
V gene: TRBV7-9
CDR3 DNA: TGTGCCAGCAGTCCCTCCGGGACTAGCGGGGGCGAGCAGTACTTC
CDR3 protein: CASSPSGTSGGEQYF

clone size: few
J gene: TRBJ2-7
D gene: -
CDR3 length: 15
V gene: TRBV5-1
CDR3 DNA: TGCGCCAGCAGCTCCTGGGTGGCGCGGGCCGACGAGCAGTACTTC
CDR3 protein: CASSSWVARADEQYF

clone size: -
J gene: TRBJ2-4
D gene: -
CDR3 length: 15
V gene: TRBV28
CDR3 DNA: TGTGCCAGCAATCGACAGGCGATAACCAAAAACATTCAGTACTTC
CDR3 protein: CASNRQAITKNIQYF

clone size: -
J gene: TRBJ2-2
D gene: -
CDR3 length: 14
V gene: TRBV12-3/TRBV12-4
CDR3 DNA: TGTGCCAGCACCCCCCAGGGGTACACCGGGGAGCTGTTTTTT
CDR3 protein: CASTPQGYTGELFF

clone size: -
J gene: TRBJ2-1
D gene: -
CDR3 length: 15
V gene: TRBV20-1
CDR3 DNA: TGCAGTGCCCCCGGCCTAGCAGACGTTCTCAATGAGCAGTTCTTC
CDR3 protein: CSAPGLADVLNEQFF

clone size: few
J gene: TRBJ2-1
D gene: -
CDR3 length: 11
V gene: TRBV20-1
CDR3 DNA: TGCAGTGCCGGGACCTACAATGAGCAGTTCTTC
CDR3 protein: CSAGTYNEQFF

clone size: -
J gene: TRBJ2-3
D gene: -
CDR3 length: 17
V gene: TRBV20-1
CDR3 DNA: TGCAGTGCTGGGAGTCCGGACGAAACCGTTTACACAGATACGCAGTATTTT
CDR3 protein: CSAGSPDETVYTDTQYF

clone size: once
J gene: TRBJ2-7
D gene: -
CDR3 length: 14
V gene: TRBV4-3
CDR3 DNA: TGCGCCAGCAGCCAAGACAGGTGGGCAGGCGAGCAGTACTTC
CDR3 protein: CASSQDRWAGEQYF

clone size: many
J gene: TRBJ1-2
D gene: -
CDR3 length: 14
V gene: TRBV20-1
CDR3 DNA: TGCAGTGCGTACAGACAGTCCTCTAACTATGGCTACACCTTC
CDR3 protein: CSAYRQSSNYGYTF

clone size: few
J gene: TRBJ1-5
D gene: -
CDR3 length: 18
V gene: TRBV6-1
CDR3 DNA: TGTGCCAGCAGTGTTAGTGACGCGTTCAAGTATAGCAATCAGCCCCAGCATTTT
CDR3 protein: CASSVSDAFKYSNQPQHF

clone size: -
J gene: TRBJ2-3
D gene: -
CDR3 length: 18
V gene: TRBV4-3
CDR3 DNA: TGCGCCAGCAGCCAAGATGAAAGGGGAGAACCTAGCACAGATACGCAGTATTTT
CDR3 protein: CASSQDERGEPSTDTQYF

clone size: -
J gene: TRBJ2-1
D gene: TRBD2
CDR3 length: 15
V gene: TRBV9
CDR3 DNA: TGTGCCAGCAGCGCGACTAGCGGGGCGCGCGATGAGCAGTTCTTC
CDR3 protein: CASSATSGARDEQFF

clone size: few
J gene: TRBJ2-3
D gene: -
CDR3 length: 15
V gene: TRBV3-1
CDR3 DNA: TGTGCCAGCAGCCAAGCGAGAGTAGCACCCGATACGCAGTATTTT
CDR3 protein: CASSQARVAPDTQYF

clone size: many
J gene: TRBJ2-1
D gene: -
CDR3 length: 14
V gene: TRBV6-2/TRBV6-3
CDR3 DNA: TGTGCCAGCAGTCGAACAGGGTATTACAATGAGCAGTTCTTC
CDR3 protein: CASSRTGYYNEQFF

clone size: -
J gene: TRBJ1-2
D gene: -
CDR3 length: 12
V gene: TRBV27
CDR3 DNA: TGTGCCAGCAAGACGGGGATTGGTGGCTACACCTTC
CDR3 protein: CASKTGIGGYTF

clone size: -
J gene: TRBJ2-5
D gene: -
CDR3 length: 14
V gene: TRBV9
CDR3 DNA: TGTGCCAGCAGCGTAGAAGAGGGGCAAGAGACCCAGTACTTC
CDR3 protein: CASSVEEGQETQYF

clone size: -
J gene: TRBJ2-2
D gene: TRBD1
CDR3 length: 14
V gene: TRBV6-1
CDR3 DNA: TGTGCCATTAACGACAGGGCGGGCACCGGGGAGCTGTTTTTT
CDR3 protein: CAINDRAGTGELFF

clone size: -
J gene: TRBJ2-3
D gene: -
CDR3 length: 15
V gene: TRBV9
CDR3 DNA: TGTGCCAGCAGCCAAGGAAGGCTGAACACAGATACGCAGTATTTT
CDR3 protein: CASSQGRLNTDTQYF

clone size: few
J gene: TRBJ1-6
D gene: -
CDR3 length: 15
V gene: TRBV30
CDR3 DNA: TGTGCCTGGAGTGACAGGGACCCAAGGAATTCACCCCTCCACTTT
CDR3 protein: CAWSDRDPRNSPLHF

clone size: -
J gene: TRBJ2-5
D gene: TRBD2
CDR3 length: 17
V gene: TRBV7-8
CDR3 DNA: TGTGCCAGCAGCTTAGGTCGGACTAGCGGCCTCCAAGAGACCCAGTACTTC
CDR3 protein: CASSLGRTSGLQETQYF

clone size: -
J gene: TRBJ2-3
D gene: TRBD2
CDR3 length: 16
V gene: TRBV5-5
CDR3 DNA: TGTGCCAGCAGCTTGCCTGCTAGCGGGGGAACAGATACGCAGTATTTT
CDR3 protein: CASSLPASGGTDTQYF

clone size: many
J gene: TRBJ2-1
D gene: -
CDR3 length: 13
V gene: TRBV18
CDR3 DNA: TGTGCCAGCTCACCTGACAGATACAATGAGCAGTTCTTC
CDR3 protein: CASSPDRYNEQFF

clone size: few
J gene: TRBJ2-5
D gene: -
CDR3 length: 13
V gene: TRBV5-5
CDR3 DNA: TGTGCCAGCAGCGGGCTCAGGGAAGAGACCCAGTACTTC
CDR3 protein: CASSGLREETQYF

clone size: -
J gene: TRBJ2-7
D gene: -
CDR3 length: 15
V gene: TRBV4-1
CDR3 DNA: TGCGCCAGCAGCCAAGTTCCAACTCTATCCTACGAGCAGTACTTC
CDR3 protein: CASSQVPTLSYEQYF

clone size: -
J gene: TRBJ2-5
D gene: TRBD1
CDR3 length: 14
V gene: TRBV12-3/TRBV12-4
CDR3 DNA: TGTGCCAGCAGTTCCACACAGGGGGCTGGGGAGCAGTACTTC
CDR3 protein: CASSSTQGAGEQYF

clone size: few
J gene: TRBJ2-5
D gene: TRBD2
CDR3 length: 16
V gene: TRBV20-1
CDR3 DNA: TGCAGTGCTAGAGTGTTCCGGACTAGCGGCCAAGAGACCCAGTACTTC
CDR3 protein: CSARVFRTSGQETQYF

clone size: -
J gene: TRBJ2-3
D gene: -
CDR3 length: 15
V gene: TRBV12-3/TRBV12-4
CDR3 DNA: TGTGCCAGCACACGAAGCCCCGGTGGTGGAGATACGCAGTATTTT
CDR3 protein: CASTRSPGGGDTQYF

clone size: -
J gene: TRBJ2-7
D gene: TRBD1
CDR3 length: 19
V gene: TRBV15
CDR3 DNA: TGTGCCACCAGCAGTTCTGAAACCCAGGGACAGGGGGTTTCCTACGAGCAGTACTTC
CDR3 protein: CATSSSETQGQGVSYEQYF

clone size: few
J gene: TRBJ2-7
D gene: -
CDR3 length: 14
V gene: TRBV18
CDR3 DNA: TGTGCCAGCTCACCGGGGGACGGAACCTACGAGCAGTACTTC
CDR3 protein: CASSPGDGTYEQYF

clone size: few
J gene: TRBJ2-1
D gene: -
CDR3 length: 13
V gene: TRBV7-8
CDR3 DNA: TGTGCCAGCAGCCCGAGCCTAGCTGATGAGCAGTTCTTC
CDR3 protein: CASSPSLADEQFF

clone size: -
J gene: TRBJ2-7
D gene: TRBD2
CDR3 length: 13
V gene: TRBV7-2
CDR3 DNA: TGTGGCAAGCGGTATCGGGAGGATTACGAGCAGTACTTC
CDR3 protein: CGKRYREDYEQYF

clone size: -
J gene: TRBJ2-5
D gene: -
CDR3 length: 15
V gene: TRBV10-3
CDR3 DNA: TGTGCCATCAGTTCCCCGGGGGGCCAGGGGGAGACCCAGTACTTC
CDR3 protein: CAISSPGGQGETQYF

clone size: few
J gene: TRBJ1-1
D gene: -
CDR3 length: 13
V gene: TRBV29-1
CDR3 DNA: TGCAGCGTTGGGGGTTGGGGGAACACTGAAGCTTTCTTT
CDR3 protein: CSVGGWGNTEAFF

clone size: -
J gene: TRBJ1-5
D gene: -
CDR3 length: 17
V gene: TRBV7-2
CDR3 DNA: TGTGCCAGCAGCTTAACCCCGACAGGAGGTGGCAATCAGCCCCAGCATTTT
CDR3 protein: CASSLTPTGGGNQPQHF

clone size: many
J gene: TRBJ1-4
D gene: -
CDR3 length: 14
V gene: TRBV6-1
CDR3 DNA: TGTGCCAGCCGCGCAGGGACGACTAATGAAAAACTGTTTTTT
CDR3 protein: CASRAGTTNEKLFF

clone size: few
J gene: TRBJ2-5
D gene: TRBD1
CDR3 length: 14
V gene: TRBV9
CDR3 DNA: TGTGCCAGCAGCCGTTCAGGGGGCTCAGAGACCCAGTACTTC
CDR3 protein: CASSRSGGSETQYF

clone size: -
J gene: TRBJ2-1
D gene: -
CDR3 length: 15
V gene: TRBV9
CDR3 DNA: TGTGCCAGCAGCTCCGCGATTAGCTCCTACAATGAGCAGTTCTTC
CDR3 protein: CASSSAISSYNEQFF

clone size: -
J gene: TRBJ1-2
D gene: -
CDR3 length: 15
V gene: TRBV6-1
CDR3 DNA: TGTGCCAGCAGTGACCGGACAGTCTCTAACTATGGCTACACCTTC
CDR3 protein: CASSDRTVSNYGYTF

clone size: -
J gene: TRBJ2-7
D gene: -
CDR3 length: 15
V gene: TRBV12-3/TRBV12-4
CDR3 DNA: TGTGCCAGCAGACTCCTCCCTGGACAGAACTACGAGCAGTACTTC
CDR3 protein: CASRLLPGQNYEQYF

clone size: -
J gene: TRBJ2-3
D gene: -
CDR3 length: 15
V gene: TRBV20-1
CDR3 DNA: TGCAGTGCTAGGGCGCCTAGCGTCAGGACAGATACGCAGTATTTT
CDR3 protein: CSARAPSVRTDTQYF

clone size: few
J gene: TRBJ2-1
D gene: TRBD2
CDR3 length: 17
V gene: TRBV10-2
CDR3 DNA: TGCGCCAGCAGTGTAAGGCTAGCGGGGGTCTCCTACAATGAGCAGTTCTTC
CDR3 protein: CASSVRLAGVSYNEQFF

clone size: few
J gene: TRBJ2-5
D gene: -
CDR3 length: 13
V gene: TRBV29-1
CDR3 DNA: TGCAGCGTTGAGCGGGACGTGAAGGAGACCCAGTACTTC
CDR3 protein: CSVERDVKETQYF

clone size: -
J gene: TRBJ1-2
D gene: TRBD1
CDR3 length: 13
V gene: TRBV6-5
CDR3 DNA: TGTGCCAGCAGGGACAGGGGGCAAGGGAGCTACACCTTC
CDR3 protein: CASRDRGQGSYTF

clone size: -
J gene: TRBJ2-2
D gene: -
CDR3 length: 13
V gene: TRBV10-3
CDR3 DNA: TGTGCCATCAGTGACCTGAACACCGGGGAGCTGTTTTTT
CDR3 protein: CAISDLNTGELFF

clone size: -
J gene: TRBJ1-1
D gene: TRBD1
CDR3 length: 11
V gene: TRBV30
CDR3 DNA: TGTGCCTGGAGCGGGACAGGGGAAGCTTTCTTT
CDR3 protein: CAWSGTGEAFF

clone size: -
J gene: TRBJ2-3
D gene: TRBD2
CDR3 length: 15
V gene: TRBV10-3
CDR3 DNA: TGTGCCATCACGCGCGGGGGGGGAATCACAGATACGCAGTATTTT
CDR3 protein: CAITRGGGITDTQYF

clone size: few
J gene: TRBJ2-3
D gene: TRBD2
CDR3 length: 15
V gene: TRBV29-1
CDR3 DNA: TGCAGCGTCGCAACTAGCGGGGGCCGCACAGATACGCAGTATTTT
CDR3 protein: CSVATSGGRTDTQYF

clone size: -
J gene: TRBJ2-5
D gene: -
CDR3 length: 14
V gene: TRBV15
CDR3 DNA: TGTGCCACCAGCAGAGATCCGCCTGAAGAGACCCAGTACTTC
CDR3 protein: CATSRDPPEETQYF

clone size: -
J gene: TRBJ1-4
D gene: -
CDR3 length: 16
V gene: TRBV5-8
CDR3 DNA: TGTGCCAGCAGCTGGGGGACGGGTACAACTAATGAAAAACTGTTTTTT
CDR3 protein: CASSWGTGTTNEKLFF